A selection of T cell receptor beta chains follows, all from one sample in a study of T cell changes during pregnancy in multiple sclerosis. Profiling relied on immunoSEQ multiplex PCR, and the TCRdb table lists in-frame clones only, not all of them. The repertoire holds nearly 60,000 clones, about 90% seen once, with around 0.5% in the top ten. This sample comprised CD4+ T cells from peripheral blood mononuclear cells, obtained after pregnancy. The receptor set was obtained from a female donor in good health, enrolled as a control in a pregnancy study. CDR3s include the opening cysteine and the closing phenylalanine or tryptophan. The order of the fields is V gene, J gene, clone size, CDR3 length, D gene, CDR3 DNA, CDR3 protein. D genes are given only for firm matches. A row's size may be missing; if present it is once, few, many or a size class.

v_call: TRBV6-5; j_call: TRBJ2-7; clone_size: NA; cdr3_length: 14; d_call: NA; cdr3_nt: TGTGCCAGCAGTTTCCGACTAGGTTCCTACGAGCAGTACTTC; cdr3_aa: CASSFRLGSYEQYF
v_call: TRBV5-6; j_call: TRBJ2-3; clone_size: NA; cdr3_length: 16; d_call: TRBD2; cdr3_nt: TGTGCCAGCAGCTGGACTAGCGGGGGTGTCACAGATACGCAGTATTTT; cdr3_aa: CASSWTSGGVTDTQYF
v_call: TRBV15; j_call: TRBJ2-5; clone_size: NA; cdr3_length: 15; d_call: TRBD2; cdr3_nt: TGTGCCACCAGCAGGGTGACTAGCGGGGGAGAGACCCAGTACTTC; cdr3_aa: CATSRVTSGGETQYF
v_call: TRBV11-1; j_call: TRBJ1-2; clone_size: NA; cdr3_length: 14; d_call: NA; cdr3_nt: TGTGCCAGCAGCTTATTCCCGGGGAACTATGGCTACACCTTC; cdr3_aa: CASSLFPGNYGYTF
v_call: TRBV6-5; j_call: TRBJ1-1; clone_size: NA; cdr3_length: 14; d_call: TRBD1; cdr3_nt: TGTGCCAGCAGCTGGACAGGCCGGGACACTGAAGCTTTCTTT; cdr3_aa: CASSWTGRDTEAFF
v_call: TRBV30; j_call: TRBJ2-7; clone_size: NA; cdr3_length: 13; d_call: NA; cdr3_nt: TGTGCCTGGAGTGTCCAGGGGACCTACGAGCAGTACTTC; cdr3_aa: CAWSVQGTYEQYF
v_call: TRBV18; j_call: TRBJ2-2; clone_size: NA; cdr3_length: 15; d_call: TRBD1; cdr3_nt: TGTGCCAGCTCCCAGGAGACAGGGGGTGCCGGGGAGCTGTTTTTT; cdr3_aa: CASSQETGGAGELFF
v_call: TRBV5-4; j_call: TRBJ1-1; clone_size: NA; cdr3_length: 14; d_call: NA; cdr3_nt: TGTGCCAGCAGCTTGAGGGACTTGAACACTGAAGCTTTCTTT; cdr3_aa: CASSLRDLNTEAFF
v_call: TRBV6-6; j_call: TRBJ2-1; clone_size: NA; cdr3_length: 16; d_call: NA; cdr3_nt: TGTGCCAGCAGTTCGATACACGCGGCCGAAAACAATGAGCAGTTCTTC; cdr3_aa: CASSSIHAAENNEQFF
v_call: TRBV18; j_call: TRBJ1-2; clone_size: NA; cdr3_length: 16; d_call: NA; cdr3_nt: TGTGCCAGCTCACCACCGGCGGGGGCGAGGTTCTATGGCTACACCTTC; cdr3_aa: CASSPPAGARFYGYTF
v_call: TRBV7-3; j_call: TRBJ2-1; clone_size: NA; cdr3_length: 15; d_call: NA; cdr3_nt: TGTGCCAGCAGCCCTTGGGGGGGCTCTAACAATGAGCAGTTCTTC; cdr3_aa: CASSPWGGSNNEQFF
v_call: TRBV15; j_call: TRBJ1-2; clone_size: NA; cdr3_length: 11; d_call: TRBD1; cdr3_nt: TGTGCCATAGGACAGGAATTTGGCTACACCTTC; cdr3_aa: CAIGQEFGYTF
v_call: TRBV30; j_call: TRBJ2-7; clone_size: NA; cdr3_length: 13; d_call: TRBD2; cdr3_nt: TGTGCCTTTAACGGGCGGGGGGCCTACGAGCAGTACTTC; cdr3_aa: CAFNGRGAYEQYF
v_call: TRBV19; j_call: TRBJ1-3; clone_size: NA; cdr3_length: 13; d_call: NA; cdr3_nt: TGTGCCAGTAGCTTACAACTCGCGGACACCATATATTTT; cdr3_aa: CASSLQLADTIYF
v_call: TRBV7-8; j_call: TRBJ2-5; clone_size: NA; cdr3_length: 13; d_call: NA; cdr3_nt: TGTGCCAGCAGCCGGACAGTCCAAGAGACCCAGTACTTC; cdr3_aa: CASSRTVQETQYF
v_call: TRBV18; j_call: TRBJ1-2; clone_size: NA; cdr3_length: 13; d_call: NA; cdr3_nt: TGTGCCAGCTCACCCGCAGGGCAAGGTGGCTACACCTTC; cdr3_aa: CASSPAGQGGYTF
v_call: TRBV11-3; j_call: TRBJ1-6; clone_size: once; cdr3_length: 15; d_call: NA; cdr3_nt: TGTGCCAGCAGCCCACGGACATCAAACAATTCACCCCTCCACTTT; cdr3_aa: CASSPRTSNNSPLHF
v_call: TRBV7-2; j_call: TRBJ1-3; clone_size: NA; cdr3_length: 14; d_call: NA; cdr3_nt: TGTGCCAGCAGCTTGGAGGAGATCGGAAACACCATATATTTT; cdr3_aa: CASSLEEIGNTIYF
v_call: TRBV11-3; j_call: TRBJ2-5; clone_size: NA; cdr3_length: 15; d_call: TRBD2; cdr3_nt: TGTGCCAGCAGCTTAGGTCTAGCGGCCAAAGAGACCCAGTACTTC; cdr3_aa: CASSLGLAAKETQYF
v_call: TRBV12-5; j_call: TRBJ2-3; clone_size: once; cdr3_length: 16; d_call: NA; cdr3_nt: TGTGCTAGTGGTTTGGTACTCAGCAGGAGCACAGATACGCAGTATTTT; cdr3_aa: CASGLVLSRSTDTQYF